A single sample is the source of the 25 T cell receptor beta chains below, sequenced in a study of blood T cell repertoires in COVID-19. Assay: immunoSEQ multiplex PCR; the TCRdb copy retains only in-frame clones and omits some. The sample carries about 82,000 clones, about 85% recorded once. The sequenced sample was peripheral blood. Receptors originate from a man older than 75 with active or convalescent COVID-19.

The chain is built from TRBV28 and TRBJ1-4; tentative D call: TRBD1 (6 bases). CDR3 length equals 15 residues. CDR1 is MDHEN, CDR2 SYDVKM, per germline. V gave up 5 bases and J gave up 3 bases, with 13 bases separating them. CDR3 in DNA: TGTGCCAGCAGTAGACAGGTTTTGGCTAATGAAAAACTGTTTTTT. Its protein product is CASSRQVLANEKLFF. The full variable domain, completed using reference TRBV28 and TRBJ1-4, is DVKVTQSSRYLVKRTGEKVFLECVQDMDHENMFWYRQDPGLGLRLIYFSYDVKMKEKGDIPEGYSVSREKKERFSLILESASTNQTSMYLCASSRQVLANEKLFFGSGTQLSVL.

This clone was observed a single time. The chain employs TRBV11-2 and TRBJ1-2; weak D call: TRBD1 (5 bases). The CDR3 loop spans 13 amino acids. V lost 3 bases to trimming and J lost 8 bases, with 13 bases between them. Germline lookup yields CDR1 SGHAT and CDR2 FQNNGV. DNA of the CDR3: TGTGCCAGCAGCTTCCGTACAGGCTTGGGCTACACCTTC. Its translation is CASSFRTGLGYTF.

The chain links TRBV19 to TRBJ1-6, with 9 bases fitting TRBD1. This CDR3 region has 17 residues. The V segment lost 4 bases and the J segment 7 bases; nucleotides outside the gene matches: 11. From germline, CDR1 is LNHDA and CDR2 SQIVND (reference sequence). Here the CDR3 DNA reads TGTGCCAGTAGTAATCATCTGCCGGGACAGGGAAATTCACCCCTCCACTTT. Its translation: CASSNHLPGQGNSPLHF.

The chain recombines TRBV5-4 with TRBJ2-1, with 7 bases that match TRBD2. CDR1 is SGHNT and CDR2 is YYREEE in the germline V gene (reference sequence). J lost 5 bases, V lost 0 bases, and 5 bases had no gene match. The CDR3 is made up of 15 amino acids. CDR3 nucleotides: TGTGCCAGCAGCTTGGATATGCGGGAGAACAATGAGCAGTTCTTC. Its protein product is CASSLDMRENNEQFF.

The chain has TRBV5-1 and TRBJ2-2; TRBD2 agrees at 10 bases. Germline lookup yields CDR1 SGHRS and CDR2 YFSETQ. V dropped 2 bases and J dropped 6; count of bases not matched to a gene: 1. The CDR3 has 14 amino acids. The CDR3 here is CASSFSGGAGELFF. The DNA for the CDR3 is TGCGCCAGCAGCTTCAGCGGGGGGGCCGGGGAGCTGTTTTTT.

This clone has only one observation. The rearrangement joins TRBV7-6 to TRBJ1-2; D not certain. The germline V and J ends were trimmed by 1 base and 4 bases, with 13 bases remaining between them. The length of the CDR3 is 15 residues. Germline V gene sequence: CDR1 SGHVS, CDR2 FNYEAQ. The CDR3 loop reads CASSLDLPGSYGYTF. CDR3 DNA: TGTGCCAGCAGCTTAGACCTTCCTGGTAGCTATGGCTACACCTTC. Full variable domain (outside the CDR3, taken from reference TRBV7-6 and TRBJ1-2): GAGVSQSPRYKVTKRGQDVALRCDPISGHVSLYWYRQALGQGPEFLTYFNYEAQQDKSGLPNDRFSAERPEGSISTLTIQRTEQRDSAMYRCASSLDLPGSYGYTFGSGTRLTVV.

This rearrangement joins TRBV5-1 to TRBJ2-1, with D possibly matching TRBD2 (5 bases). Germline CDR1 and CDR2: SGHRS and YFSETQ. The V and J ends lost 0 bases and 4 bases respectively, with 14 bases between them. The CDR3 totals 16 residues. CDR3 residues: CASSLGSRGRYNEQFF. DNA for the CDR3: TGCGCCAGCAGCTTGGGAAGTCGCGGGCGTTACAATGAGCAGTTCTTC.

The chain has TRBV29-1 and TRBJ2-1; 9 positions agree with TRBD2. CDR1 and CDR2 from the germline V gene are SQVTM and ANQGSEA. Losses at the gene ends were 4 bases for V and 8 bases for J; bases not matched to a gene: 9. CDR3 length: 14 amino acids. The CDR3 loop reads CSVGDPAGGYEQFF. For the CDR3, the DNA is TGCAGCGTTGGTGACCCAGCGGGGGGTTATGAGCAGTTCTTC.

The V gene is TRBV19, the J gene TRBJ1-4, with unresolved D. Germline V gene sequence: CDR1 LNHDA, CDR2 SQIVND (reference sequence). V was trimmed by 3 bases and J by 8 bases, leaving 4 bases between them. The CDR3 contains 11 residues. The CDR3 nucleotides read TGTGCCAGTAGTATTCGGGAAAAACTGTTTTTT. This translates into CASSIREKLFF.

The chain combines TRBV6-5 with TRBJ1-6, with 7 bases fitting TRBD1. The CDR3 loop spans 14 amino acids. Germline loops: CDR1 MNHEY, CDR2 SVGAGI. With V trimmed by 4 bases and J by 5 bases, 2 bases remained unmatched. CDR3 sequence (DNA): TGTGCCAGCAGTTCGACAGGGAATAATTCACCCCTCCACTTT. It is translated as CASSSTGNNSPLHF.

This chain uses TRBV12-3 or TRBV12-4 with TRBJ2-1; the D is unclear. CDR3 length: 11 residues. The V end lost 3 bases, the J end lost 8 bases, and 5 bases lay between the germline ends. DNA for the CDR3: TGTGCCAGCAGTTTGCGATATGAGCAGTTCTTC. Translated: CASSLRYEQFF.

This chain connects TRBV5-1 to TRBJ1-1; D not certain. Between the trimmed V and J ends, which lost 5 bases and 0 bases, there was a span of 11 bases. Germline-derived CDR1 and CDR2 are SGHRS and YFSETQ. This CDR3 spans 14 amino acids. For the CDR3, the DNA is TGCGCCAGCAGTTGGAGGACCATGAACACTGAAGCTTTCTTT. Translation gives CASSWRTMNTEAFF.

The CDR3 reads CASSPNRVETQYF. The CDR3 coding sequence is TGTGCCAGCTCACCGAACAGAGTAGAGACCCAGTACTTC. V and J are TRBV18 and TRBJ2-5; no reliable D call. CDR3 length equals 13 residues. Per the germline V gene, CDR1 is KGHSH and CDR2 is LQKENI. V was clipped by 3 bases and J by 4 bases, with 9 bases between them.

The rearrangement links TRBV5-1 to TRBJ1-1; D is unresolved. Trimming took off 0 bases at V and 3 bases at J, with 15 bases between the two ends. The CDR3 extends over 16 amino acids. Germline-derived CDR1 and CDR2 are SGHRS and YFSETQ. CDR3 nucleotide sequence: TGCGCCAGCAGCTTGGAAGGCAGGTTAGGCTACACTGAAGCTTTCTTT. Protein: CASSLEGRLGYTEAFF. The full variable domain, in which reference TRBV5-1 and TRBJ1-1 provide the parts outside the CDR3, is KAGVTQTPRYLIKTRGQQVTLSCSPISGHRSVSWYQQTPGQGLQFLFEYFSETQRNKGNFPGRFSGRQFSNSRSEMNVSTLELGDSALYLCASSLEGRLGYTEAFFGQGTRLTVV.

The chain carries TRBV5-8 and TRBJ1-6; D may be TRBD1 (6 bases). In germline, CDR1 is SGHTS, CDR2 YDEGEE. Trimming pared 4 bases from V and 7 bases from J, leaving 12 bases between. CDR3 size: 14 residues. The CDR3 protein is CASSLGQLNSPLHF. As DNA, the CDR3 is TGTGCCAGCAGCCTCGGACAGTTAAATTCACCCCTCCACTTT.

This sequence joins TRBV5-1 and TRBJ2-3; weak D call: TRBD2 (7 bases). Germline V gene data show CDR1 as SGHRS and CDR2 as YFSETQ. The CDR3 extends over 15 amino acids. V lost 7 bases and J 5 bases, leaving 20 bases between the germline ends. The CDR3 DNA is TGCGCCAGCTCAAAGGGGGGGACTTCGGGAGATACGCAGTATTTT. This translates into CASSKGGTSGDTQYF.

The gene calls are TRBV27 and TRBJ2-3; 8 nucleotides agree with TRBD1. J gave up 4 bases and V 6 bases, and 12 bases lay outside the gene matches. The germline V gene has CDR1 MNHEY and CDR2 SMNVEV (reference sequence). CDR3 size: 16 residues. The CDR3: CASSQGQVWVADTQYF. DNA of the CDR3: TGTGCCAGCAGCCAGGGACAGGTTTGGGTAGCAGATACGCAGTATTTT.

The rearrangement uses TRBV2 and TRBJ2-1; 9 bases are a match to TRBD2. V shed 6 bases and J 3 bases; nucleotides not matched to a gene: 6. The CDR3 is 15 residues long. Germline CDR1 SNHLY, CDR2 FYNNEI. CDR3 in DNA: TGTGCCAGCAGGGGGGGACTAGCAGGCTACAATGAGCAGTTCTTC. Its translation is CASRGGLAGYNEQFF.

This clone occurred once. The gene calls are TRBV21-1 and TRBJ2-7; the table's D gene call, TRBD1, was not cross checked with the DNA. TRBV21-1 is a listed pseudogene. CDR3 length: 14 amino acids. CDR3 DNA sequence: TGTGCCAGCAGCAGGGACAGATCTTCCTACGAGCAGTACGTC. As protein: CASSRDRSSYEQYV.

J is TRBJ2-2 and V is TRBV29-1; TRBD2 is a possible D gene (6 bases). The CDR3 contains 14 residues. The germline gives CDR1 SQVTM, CDR2 ANQGSEA. The V gene lost 6 bases and the J gene lost 3 bases, with 14 bases spanning the gap. The CDR3 reads CSVGGRAYTGELFF. For the CDR3, the DNA is TGCAGCGTGGGGGGACGGGCCTACACCGGGGAGCTGTTTTTT.

This chain uses TRBV10-2 with TRBJ1-3; D gene ambiguous. This CDR3 has 16 residues. V dropped 0 bases and J dropped 4 bases, with 13 bases sitting between them. Germline V CDR1 and CDR2: WSHSY, SAAADI. CDR3 DNA: TGCGCCAGCAGTGAGTCTCGGTTCGTGTCGGGAAACACCATATATTTT. This gives the protein CASSESRFVSGNTIYF.

This chain links TRBV7-2 with TRBJ2-2; the D is unclear. The CDR3 sequence is 14 residues long. Between the trimmed V and J ends, which lost 1 base and 2 bases, there was a span of 5 bases. Germline values: CDR1 SGHTA, CDR2 FQGNSA. CDR3 residues: CASSLVANTGELFF. The CDR3, as DNA: TGTGCCAGCAGCTTAGTAGCTAACACCGGGGAGCTGTTTTTT.

This sequence joins TRBV21-1 and TRBJ2-7; the table gives TRBD1 as D, unverified against the DNA. TRBV21-1 is described as a pseudogene. This CDR3 region has 13 residues. The CDR3 spells CASSNGDRYEQYV. In nucleotides, the CDR3 is TGTGCCAGCAGCAACGGAGACAGATACGAGCAGTACGTC.

The rearrangement uses TRBV5-1 and TRBJ2-7; 11 bases align to TRBD2. V lost 4 bases and J lost 3; bases outside the gene matches: 12. Germline V gene sequence: CDR1 SGHRS, CDR2 YFSETQ. The CDR3 contains 17 residues. DNA of the CDR3: TGCGCCAGCAGCCAGAACCATAGCGGGAGGGTCCTCTACGAGCAGTACGTC. It codes for CASSQNHSGRVLYEQYV.

CDR3 loop: CASSKDSTNEKLFF. In nucleotides, the CDR3 is TGCGCCAGCAGCAAAGACAGTACTAATGAAAAACTGTTTTTT. The V and J genes are TRBV5-1 and TRBJ1-4; a weak D match, TRBD1 (5 bases). Trimming stripped 4 bases from V and 2 bases from J, with 9 bases between. CDR3 size: 14 residues. Germline CDR1 is SGHRS and CDR2 is YFSETQ.